This TCR beta chain was profiled in a study of cytomegalovirus exposure and HLA in healthy donors. PCR amplification relied on 60 Vbeta primers (plus 13 Jbeta primers). How the authors handled the data: Roughly 12 million of tens of millions of unique TCR beta chains were shared, per a later count. Measured with immunoSEQ multiplex PCR; TCRdb has only the in-frame clones, and not every one. V, J and clone size derive from that table, while D and trimming were established from the DNA sequence. The table shows 150,000 to 200,000 clones, with roughly 78% occurring only once. V was trimmed by 3 bases and J by 4 bases, leaving 9 bases between them. There are 14 residues in the CDR3. The germline gives CDR1 KGHSH, CDR2 LQKENI. Findings and limits, study-wide: Some V segments (TRBV6-2 and TRBV6-3 among them) were excluded as indistinguishable.

As to this clone: As yet, its antigen is unknown.

This chain uses TRBV18 with TRBJ1-4, with D possibly matching TRBD1 (6 bases). This clonotype was obtained from a woman aged 45-65 years in good health and CMV-seropositive. The sample consisted of PBMCs. The DNA for the CDR3 is TGTGCCAGCTCACCGGGGACAATTAATGAAAAACTGTTTTTT. Amino acids: CASSPGTINEKLFF.